This TCR beta chain was sequenced in a study of vaccination effects on CD4 cells after COVID-19. Study context: Expansion with viral peptide pools was applied to antigen-specific CD4+ T cells by the ViraFEST assay prior to sequencing.

Measured with immunoSEQ multiplex PCR; TCRdb has only the in-frame clones, and not every one. The sample has about 45,000 clones, 72% seen once; the top ten hold roughly a tenth. Points on this clone: Its antigen is unidentified.

CDR1 SGHRS and CDR2 YFSETQ come from the germline V gene. The trim removed 0 bases at V and 5 bases at J, leaving 5 bases unmatched. CDR3 length equals 16 residues. Isolation of CD4+ T cells took place after about 10 days of culture. Participants completed two doses of the BNT162b2 or mRNA-1273 vaccine. A half-volume exchange with IL-2 medium occurred on days 3 and 7. This rearrangement joins TRBV5-1 to TRBJ2-3; 11 nucleotides match TRBD2. This TCR was recovered from a human donor who received a COVID-19 vaccine. Material: CD4+ T cells from PBMCs cultured without peptide, obtained after COVID-19 vaccination. Written as DNA, the CDR3 is TGCGCCAGCAGCTTGGTGGCTAGCGGGAGGATAGATACGCAGTATTTT. Translated: CASSLVASGRIDTQYF.